The present T cell receptor (beta chain) was sequenced within a study of blood T cell repertoires in COVID-19. Profiled with immunoSEQ multiplex PCR; TCRdb holds only in-frame clones, not every one. The top ten clones hold approximately 4.1% of a sample with about 290,000 clones, about 82% of them seen once. V was clipped by 10 bases and J by 6 bases; unmatched bases: 6. The CDR3 has 13 amino acids. CDR1 and CDR2 (germline): MNHEY, SVGAGI. The chain carries TRBV6-5 and TRBJ1-1; 12 bases line up with TRBD1. The sequencing sample was made of peripheral blood. The receptor was isolated from a woman in her 50s with active or convalescent COVID-19. CDR3 sequence: CANPGQGAPEAFF. CDR3 bases: TGTGCCAACCCGGGACAGGGGGCCCCTGAAGCTTTCTTT.